This T cell receptor (beta chain) originates from a study of Graves' ophthalmopathy and Graves' hyperthyroidism (dated by TCRdb to between 2018 and 2020). With respect to the entire study: Peripheral blood was collected at initial diagnosis, prior to any treatment. The study used signatures of the TCR beta repertoire to tell Graves' ophthalmopathy apart from Graves' hyperthyroidism and to predict which patients would progress to ophthalmopathy. In total, 135 blood samples were TCR-sequenced: under 45 ophthalmopathy, roughly 80 hyperthyroidism and around 17 hyperthyroidism-to-ophthalmopathy patients. To explore V-J signatures that distinguish ophthalmopathy from hyperthyroidism, a discovery set of 100 patients was enrolled, made up of around 40 with ophthalmopathy and under 65 with stable hyperthyroidism. For independent validation, a separate cohort was made up of 18 hyperthyroidism patients plus 17 patients who later progressed from hyperthyroidism to ophthalmopathy. T-cell repertoires of thyroid tissue and blood were compared in 5 or 6 hyperthyroidism patients. Following sample collection, hyperthyroidism patients were given methimazole at a starting dose of 30 mg daily, and ophthalmopathy patients were given high-dose intravenous methylprednisolone. The roughly 100 discovery patients were randomly divided into training and test sets at a 7:3 ratio.

For repertoire sequencing, the TCR beta CDR3 regions were amplified from RNA transcripts. HTBI primers and the Qiagen OneStep RT-PCR kit were used in a first-round RT-PCR, which was followed by a second-round multiplex PCR, size selection and purification. Libraries were sequenced paired-end with 100 bp reads on an Illumina HiSeq2000. The original methods were these. SOAPnuke was used to process the reads, removing any read that contained adapters or uncalled bases, had a mean Phred below 15, or lacked an exact match to the constant primer or identifier. COPE v1.2.5 was used to merge high-quality paired reads. Unique nucleotide sequences were defined as clonotypes and aligned to IMGT TRB V, D and J references using MiTCR v1.1. Only V-J combinations with frequency above 0.0001 were analysed, covering about 99% of repertoires. A TCR clonal expansion and chaos score per V-J combination was defined as the ratio of F50 clonal expansion to chaos observed in the TCRdist matrix. Welch's t-statistics and random forest were used to narrow the features down to around 12 V-J combinations, which were then fed into a naive Bayes classifier. The similarity between thyroid and blood repertoires was quantified using the Morisita-Horn index. The public reads were reprocessed in TCRdb via fastp at Q25 and MiXCR, keeping in-frame beta chains. CDR3 protein duplicates are merged, each entry listing the most common genes and DNA. The V and J calls here are based on TCRdb, not the publication. Present in this sample are hundreds of thousands of distinct CDR3 sequences, 22% of which were seen just once. Jointly, the top ten make up approximately 7.7% of the sample.

Taken from the germline V gene (reference sequence), the CDR1 and CDR2 loops are MNHEY and SMNVEV. The CDR3 covers 19 residues, taking in both the cysteine and the phenylalanine. The read is trimmed to its CDR3 DNA, 57 bases read in frame from base 1. At the junction V is shortened by 5 bases and J by 3 bases, with 28 bases in between. This clonotype was detected ten times or more. The target of this receptor is not known. No base-level quality is on record; no much larger clone is a single base apart. Paper-wide results and their limitations: In validation, the model predicted ophthalmopathy progression with more than 55% sensitivity and approximately 75% specificity; fewer than 15 predicted patients were CT-confirmed with GO in a median of 6.5 months. Most of the expanded thyroid clonotypes with a frequency above 0.001 were also detected in blood, and it was suggested that the thyroid immune response may be reflected by blood repertoires. No statistical method was used to set the sample size in advance, and the investigators knew which group each participant was assigned to. In cross-validation, the 13-signature model distinguished ophthalmopathy from stable hyperthyroidism with around 86% sensitivity and 81.08% specificity, while in the test set the corresponding values were about 80% and 75%.

A patient counted as having stable hyperthyroidism if there was no progression to ophthalmopathy within 18 months of follow-up. Hyperthyroidism patients were newly diagnosed, with disease duration under 2 months, and aged 18 to 65 years. Patients with other autoimmune diseases, uncontrolled infections, pregnancy or lactation were excluded. Clinical symptoms, serum thyroxine, TRAb, thyroid ultrasound and orbital computed tomography were used for diagnosis. Ficoll-Paque density gradient centrifugation was used to isolate PBMCs from 8.5 to 10 ml of fresh peripheral blood. Total RNA was extracted with Trizol reagent and quality-checked on an Agilent 2100 Bioanalyzer.

Sequencing input: peripheral blood. The chain joins TRBV27 to TRBJ2-5; the D gene assignment is perhaps TRBD1 or TRBD2, with each matching 5 bases. The sequence derives from a woman aged 18-35 years with stable Graves' hyperthyroidism. Some clones in this sample may be carry-over from other donors' samples. Donor details come from another sample of the same person, matched by shared clones. The DNA is as follows: TGTGCCAGCAGTCCAAGTAATCCAATAGGGGCGGGTTTTGAAGAGACCCAGTACTTC. Translation gives CASSPSNPIGAGFEETQYF.